This T cell receptor beta chain was identified in a study of a mutant IDH1 vaccine in newly diagnosed glioma (dated by TCRdb to about 2021). As for the study more broadly: Vaccination was initiated 4-6 weeks after radiotherapy alone, or concurrently with temozolomide cycles in the chemotherapy-containing groups. The roughly 34 treated patients were about 60% male and around 40% female, with a mean age of 40.4 years. Before enrollment, most patients had been given radiochemotherapy with temozolomide as standard therapy, while the rest had received either radiotherapy alone or temozolomide alone. The week-35 safety follow-up was designated visit V12, and the week-47 end of study was designated visit V13. Peripheral blood samples were drawn at six visits, namely V03 (baseline), V05, V07, V10, V12 and V13. Longitudinal TCRB deep sequencing was performed for about two dozen treated patients wherever samples were available for exploratory analyses.

Library generation was performed with the immunoSEQ multiplex PCR assay. Rearranged TCR beta chain sequences were amplified with the hsTCRB Kit following the manufacturer's protocol. An Illumina MiSeq was used to sequence the TCRB libraries. On the authors' methods: The kit vendor's proprietary platform handled demultiplexing, trimming and gene mapping. The table comes from immuneACCESS by way of TCRdb, which keeps in-frame sequences with V and J called. Part of the clones is missing from these tables; in studies checked, under half for an unresolved V gene and the rest for unknown reasons. D and trimming come from the DNA, and the V and J calls and clone size come from that table. In all, the sample holds 30,000 or so clones, and around 84% of those were seen once. The biggest ten clones account for around 6.9% of the sample. The germline V gene encodes CDR1 SGHVS and CDR2 FQNEAQ. The CDR3 has 15 amino acids, counting the end cysteine and phenylalanine. Here the CDR3 DNA is all that survives: 45 bases in frame from base 1. The junction carries 7 bases between V and J, which are trimmed by 1 base and 0 bases respectively.

Comments on this clone: Its antigen is still unknown. The input lacks base qualities; no much larger clone sits a single base away.

Reading the label with the study, this specimen's time point is: week 35, safety follow-up. Every vaccine dose consisted of 300 ug of a 20-mer mutant IDH1 peptide in Montanide, administered subcutaneously together with topical imiquimod. Patients were given eight vaccinations, in weeks 1, 3, 5, 7, 11, 15, 19 and 23, which matched visits V03 through V10. Newly diagnosed WHO grade 3 or 4 IDH1-mutant astrocytomas showing loss of nuclear ATRX were present in the donors. The samples were drawn from NOA16, a multicentre, single-arm, open-label phase I trial in Germany that tested a mutant IDH1 peptide vaccine in humans for the first time. The DNeasy Blood and Tissue Kit was used to extract genomic DNA from EDTA blood for TCRB sequencing. Study-wide conclusions, independent of this receptor: Pseudoprogression seemed to be unrelated to changes in the top peripheral T cell clonotypes found by TCRB sequencing. It was noted by the authors that analyses of patient blood samples could not be reproduced owing to sample limitations. Immune responses induced by the vaccine were seen in around 93% of patients across multiple MHC alleles. PBMC samples for TCRB deep sequencing were selected based on availability.

The clonotype originates from a woman aged 18-35 years with glioma. The chain couples TRBV7-8 to TRBJ1-5, and perhaps TRBD1 as D gene, on 5 matching bases. This sample comprised PBMCs, obtained from a glioma patient whose treatment included an IDH1 peptide vaccine. CDR3 protein: CASSLGRDSNQPQHF. The DNA sequence reads TGTGCCAGCAGCTTAGGCAGGGATAGCAATCAGCCCCAGCATTTT. The CDR3, completed at both ends by the reference TRBV7-8 and TRBJ1-5 genes, gives the full variable domain GAGVSQSPRYKVAKRGQDVALRCDPISGHVSLFWYQQALGQGPEFLTYFQNEAQLDKSGLPSDRFFAERPEGSVSTLKIQRTQQEDSAVYLCASSLGRDSNQPQHFGDGTRLSIL.